The clone carrying this TCR beta chain was seen only a few times. This sample is part of a study of T cells in Graves' hyperthyroidism and ophthalmopathy. Using RNA transcripts as the source, TCR beta CDR3 regions were amplified. Researchers ran a first-round RT-PCR on the TCR CDR3 using the HTBI primer set. TCRdb reprocessed the multiplex PCR reads via MiXCR and lists one record per CDR3 protein. The sample contains roughly 700,000 distinct CDR3 sequences, around 15% of which appear only once. Germline CDR1 and CDR2: SEHNR and FQNEAQ (reference sequence). The CDR3 covers 14 residues. Between the trimmed V and J ends, which lost 1 base and 2 bases, there was a span of 7 bases.

Sequencing was carried out using blood. This receptor was obtained from a woman younger than 35 with Graves' hyperthyroidism. The rearrangement links TRBV7-9 to TRBJ2-3; no clear D. The CDR3 region is CASSLVVNTDTQYF. The CDR3 bases are TGTGCCAGCAGCTTAGTTGTGAACACAGATACGCAGTATTTT.